Below are 12 T cell receptor beta chains sequenced from a single sample in a study of tumor and adjacent non-tumor tissue in lung cancer. Three rounds of nested PCR, following a modified ARM-PCR protocol, produced the TCRbeta library. TCRdb re-called the multiplex PCR reads through MiXCR, storing one row per CDR3 protein. The profile shows roughly 220,000 distinct CDR3 sequences, 70% to 75% of them singletons. This sample's RNA came from whole unsorted tissue. The sequencing input was lung tumor tissue. The receptors stem from a man aged 60-69 years with non-small cell lung cancer.

In the case of this clonotype: It may be a read error: a sequence one base away is much more abundant. The rearrangement uses TRBV20-1 and TRBJ1-1; 8 bases agree with TRBD1. The V gene end was trimmed by 6 bases and the J gene end by 5 bases; junction bases not matched to a gene: 8. CDR1 and CDR2 from the germline V gene are DFQATT and SNEGSKA (reference sequence). CDR3 length equals 13 residues. This CDR3 is CSAPLGDRTEAFF. DNA for the CDR3: TGCAGTGCCCCCCTCGGGGACAGGACTGAAGCTTTCTTT.

As regards this clonotype: One junction end disagrees with the germline gene, perhaps due to a read error. The chain couples TRBV11-2 to TRBJ2-5; possible D gene TRBD1, 5 bases. The CDR3 loop spans 13 amino acids. Germline lookup yields CDR1 SGHAT and CDR2 FQNNGV. The CDR3 region has the DNA TGTGCCATCAGCCCTATAGGGGAAGAGACCCAGTACTTC. This codes for CAISPIGEETQYF.

As for this clonotype: One end of the junction fails to match germline, which may point to a read error. The chain employs TRBV6-5 and TRBJ1-1, with unresolved D. The CDR3 has 14 residues. Germline V gene lookup returns CDR1 MNHEY and CDR2 SVGAGI. For the CDR3, the DNA is TGTGCCAGCATTTACTCGCTCGCGAACACTGAAGCTTTTTTT. It codes for CASIYSLANTEAFF.

The CDR3 DNA is TGTGCCAGCAGTGAAAGACTAGCGGGGAGCTCCTACAATGAGCAGTTCTTC. As protein: CASSERLAGSSYNEQFF. The chain recombines TRBV6-1 with TRBJ2-1; 11 bases are a match to TRBD2. This CDR3 has 17 amino acids. The germline CDR1 and CDR2 sequences are MNHNS and SASEGT. With 2 bases clipped from V and 0 bases from J, the junction kept 3 bases outside the gene matches.

Concerning this clonotype: Germline is not matched at one junction end, which may reflect a read error. This CDR3 is CTTRQGEAFF. Here the CDR3 DNA reads TGTACCACAAGACAGGGGGAAGCTTTCTTC. The chain combines TRBV12-3 or TRBV12-4 with TRBJ1-1; 9 nucleotides line up with TRBD1. There are 10 residues in the CDR3.

This clonotype was picked up a small number of times. V usage is TRBV5-6 and J usage is TRBJ2-1; tentatively, D is TRBD1 (6 bases). Germline assignment: CDR1 SGHDT and CDR2 YYEEEE. This CDR3 contains 15 residues. V lost 4 bases, J lost 6 bases, and 17 bases lay in between. The CDR3 DNA is TGTGCCAGCAGCCTGGGACACGGCAGTCCCAATGAGCAGTTCTTC. As protein: CASSLGHGSPNEQFF.

The V call is TRBV23-1, the J call TRBJ1-1; 7 bases align to TRBD1. TRBV23-1 is given ORF status, its function remaining uncertain. The CDR3 sequence is 18 residues long. V trimming: 3 bases; J trimming: 1 base; junction bases outside the gene matches: 14. The CDR3: CASSQKSGEGTENTEAFF. The CDR3 DNA reads TGCGCCAGCAGTCAGAAATCGGGGGAGGGGACAGAGAACACTGAAGCTTTCTTT.

For this clonotype: A much larger clone differs by one base, so this may be a read error. This chain joins TRBV20-1 and TRBJ1-2, with D perhaps matching TRBD1 (6 bases). The CDR3 totals 12 residues. CDR1 DFQATT and CDR2 SNEGSKA come from the germline V gene (reference sequence). CDR3 region: CSALGGGYGCTF. The CDR3 DNA sequence: TGCAGTGCTCTCGGTGGGGGCTATGGCTGCACCTTC.

There are a few counts of this clonotype. A much bigger clone sits one base away, suggesting this may be a read error. The chain is built from TRBV20-1 and TRBJ1-1; no firm D call. This CDR3 has 14 residues. Germline CDR1 is DFQATT and CDR2 is SNEGSKA (reference sequence). The ends were cut back, 2 bases at V and 4 bases at J, with 14 bases in the middle. This chain's CDR3 is CSARTQARTTEAFF. CDR3 nucleotide sequence: TGCAGTGCTAGAACCCAGGCGCGGACCACTGAAGCTTTCTTT.

This clonotype was detected many times. The chain has TRBV6-5 and TRBJ2-1; 15 nucleotides line up with TRBD2. Germline CDR1 is MNHEY and CDR2 is SVGAGI. Trimming took 3 bases from V and 8 from J; bases not matched to a gene: 5. The CDR3 covers 16 residues. In DNA, the CDR3 is TGTGCCAGCAGTTATTATGGACTAGCGGGGGGGGATGAGCAGTTCTTC. As protein: CASSYYGLAGGDEQFF.

On this clonotype itself: The germline gene is not matched at one end of the junction; a read error may be the cause. This chain uses TRBV11-2 with TRBJ2-3; D is unclear. This CDR3 spans 16 amino acids. CDR1 and CDR2 from the germline V gene are SGHAT and FQNNGV. The DNA for the CDR3 is TGTGCCAGCAGCTCAGTCGAGAGATTTAGCACAGATACGCAATATTTT. This translates into CASSSVERFSTDTQYF.

The V gene is TRBV11-1, the J gene TRBJ2-2; TRBD2 is a possible D gene (5 bases). V was pared by 6 bases and J by 8 bases, with 16 bases between. The germline CDR1 and CDR2 sequences are SGHAT and FQDESV (reference sequence). The CDR3 consists of 14 residues. DNA for the CDR3: TGTGCCAGCAGTAACGGGATCGGAACTGGGGAGCTGTTTTTT. It encodes CASSNGIGTGELFF.